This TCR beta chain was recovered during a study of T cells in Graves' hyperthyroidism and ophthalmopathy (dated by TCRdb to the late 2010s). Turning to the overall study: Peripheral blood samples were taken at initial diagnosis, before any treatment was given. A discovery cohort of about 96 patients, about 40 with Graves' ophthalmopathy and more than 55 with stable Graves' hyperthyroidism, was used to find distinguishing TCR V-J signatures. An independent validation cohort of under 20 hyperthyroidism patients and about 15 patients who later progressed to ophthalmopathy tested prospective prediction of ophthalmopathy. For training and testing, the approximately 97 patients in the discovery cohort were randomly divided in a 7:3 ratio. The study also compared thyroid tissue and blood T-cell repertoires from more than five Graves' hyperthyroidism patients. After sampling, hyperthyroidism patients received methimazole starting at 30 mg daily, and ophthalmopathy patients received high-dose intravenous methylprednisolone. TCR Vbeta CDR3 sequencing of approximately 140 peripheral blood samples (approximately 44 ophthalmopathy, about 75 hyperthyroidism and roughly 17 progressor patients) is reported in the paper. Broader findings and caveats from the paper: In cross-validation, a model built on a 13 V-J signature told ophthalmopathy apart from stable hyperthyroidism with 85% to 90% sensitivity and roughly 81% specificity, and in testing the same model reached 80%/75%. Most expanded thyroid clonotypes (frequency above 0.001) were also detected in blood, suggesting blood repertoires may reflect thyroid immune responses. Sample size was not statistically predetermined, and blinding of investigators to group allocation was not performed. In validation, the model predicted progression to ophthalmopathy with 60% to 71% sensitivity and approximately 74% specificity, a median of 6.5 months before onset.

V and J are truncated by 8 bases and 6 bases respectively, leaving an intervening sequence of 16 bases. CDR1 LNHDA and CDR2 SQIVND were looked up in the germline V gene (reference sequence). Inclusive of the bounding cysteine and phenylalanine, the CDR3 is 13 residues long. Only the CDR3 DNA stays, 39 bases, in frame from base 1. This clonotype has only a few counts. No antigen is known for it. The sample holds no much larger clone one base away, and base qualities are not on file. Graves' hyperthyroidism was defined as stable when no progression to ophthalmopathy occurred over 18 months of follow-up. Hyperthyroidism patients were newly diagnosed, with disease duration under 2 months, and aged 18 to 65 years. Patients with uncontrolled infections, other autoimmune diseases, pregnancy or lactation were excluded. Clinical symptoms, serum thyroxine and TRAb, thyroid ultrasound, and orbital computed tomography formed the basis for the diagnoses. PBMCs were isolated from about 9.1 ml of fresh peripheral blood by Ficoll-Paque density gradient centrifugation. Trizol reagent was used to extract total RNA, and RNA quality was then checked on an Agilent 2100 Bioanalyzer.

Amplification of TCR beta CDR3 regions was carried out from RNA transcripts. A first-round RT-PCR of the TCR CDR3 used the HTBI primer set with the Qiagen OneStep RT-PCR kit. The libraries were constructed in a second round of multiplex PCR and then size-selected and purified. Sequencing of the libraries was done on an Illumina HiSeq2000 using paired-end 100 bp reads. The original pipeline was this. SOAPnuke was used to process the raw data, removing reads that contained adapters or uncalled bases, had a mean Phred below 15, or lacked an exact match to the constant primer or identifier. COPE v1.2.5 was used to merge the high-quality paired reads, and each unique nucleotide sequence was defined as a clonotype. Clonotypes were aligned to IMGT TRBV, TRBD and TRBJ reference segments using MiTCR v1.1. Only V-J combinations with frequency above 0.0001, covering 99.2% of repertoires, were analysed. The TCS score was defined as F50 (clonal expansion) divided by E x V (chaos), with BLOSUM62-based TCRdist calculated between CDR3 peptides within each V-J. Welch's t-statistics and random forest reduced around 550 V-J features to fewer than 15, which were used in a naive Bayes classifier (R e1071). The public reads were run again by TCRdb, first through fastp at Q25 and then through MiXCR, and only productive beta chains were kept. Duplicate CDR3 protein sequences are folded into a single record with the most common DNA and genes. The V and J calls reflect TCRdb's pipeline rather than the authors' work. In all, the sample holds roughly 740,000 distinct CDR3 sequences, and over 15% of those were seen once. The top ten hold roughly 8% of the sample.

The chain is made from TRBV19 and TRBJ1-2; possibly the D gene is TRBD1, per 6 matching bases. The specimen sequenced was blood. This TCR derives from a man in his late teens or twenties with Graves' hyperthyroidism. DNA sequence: TGTGCCAGTGGAGCAACGGGGGCGAATGGCTACACCTTC. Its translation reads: CASGATGANGYTF.